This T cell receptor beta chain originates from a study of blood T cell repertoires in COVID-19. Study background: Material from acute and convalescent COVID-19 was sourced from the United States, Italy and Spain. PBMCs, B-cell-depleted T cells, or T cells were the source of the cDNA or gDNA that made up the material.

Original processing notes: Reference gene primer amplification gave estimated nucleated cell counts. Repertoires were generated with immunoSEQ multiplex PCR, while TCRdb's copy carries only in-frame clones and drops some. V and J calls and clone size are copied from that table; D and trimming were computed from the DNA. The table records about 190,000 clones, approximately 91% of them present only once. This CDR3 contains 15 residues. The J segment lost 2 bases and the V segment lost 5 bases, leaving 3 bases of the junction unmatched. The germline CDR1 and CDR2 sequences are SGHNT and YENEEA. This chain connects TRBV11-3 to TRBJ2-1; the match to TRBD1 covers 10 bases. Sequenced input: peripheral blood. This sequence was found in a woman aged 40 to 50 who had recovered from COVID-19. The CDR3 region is CASSQGQGAYNEQFF. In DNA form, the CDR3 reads TGTGCCAGCAGCCAAGGACAGGGGGCCTACAATGAGCAGTTCTTC.